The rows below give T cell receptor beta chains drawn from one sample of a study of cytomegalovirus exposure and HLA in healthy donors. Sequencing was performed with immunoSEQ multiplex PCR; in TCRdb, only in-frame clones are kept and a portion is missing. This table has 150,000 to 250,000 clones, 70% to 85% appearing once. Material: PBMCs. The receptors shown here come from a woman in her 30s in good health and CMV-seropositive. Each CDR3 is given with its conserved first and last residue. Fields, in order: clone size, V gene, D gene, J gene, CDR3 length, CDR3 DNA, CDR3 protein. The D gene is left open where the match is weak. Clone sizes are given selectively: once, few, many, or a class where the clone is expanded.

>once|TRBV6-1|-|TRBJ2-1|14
TGTGCCAGCAGTTCAAGGGGACAATTCGATGAGCAGTTCTTC
CASSSRGQFDEQFF
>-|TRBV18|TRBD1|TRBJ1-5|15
TGTGCCAGCTCACCAGGACAGGGCGCCCATCAGCCCCAGCATTTT
CASSPGQGAHQPQHF
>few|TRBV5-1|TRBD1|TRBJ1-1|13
TGCGCCAGCAGCTTAGGGACAGGGGGGACGGCTTTCTTT
CASSLGTGGTAFF
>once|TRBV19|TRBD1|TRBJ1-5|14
TGTGCCAGTAGTATGACAGGGGGAAATCAGCCCCAGCATTTT
CASSMTGGNQPQHF
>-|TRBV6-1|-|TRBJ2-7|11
TGTGCCAGCAGTCTAAGTCGCGAGCAGTACTTC
CASSLSREQYF
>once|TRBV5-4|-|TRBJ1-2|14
TGTGCCAGCAGCCCGGGAGGCAGTGCTTATGGCTACACCTTC
CASSPGGSAYGYTF
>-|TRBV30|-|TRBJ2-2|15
TGTGCCTGGAGTACCTCTAGCGCGAACACCGGGGAGCTGTTTTTT
CAWSTSSANTGELFF
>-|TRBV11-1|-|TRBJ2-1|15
TGTGCCAGCAGCTTAGCGGCAGGGTTTTGGGATGAGCAGTTCTTC
CASSLAAGFWDEQFF
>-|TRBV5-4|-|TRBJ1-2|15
TGTGCCAGCAGCTTGGCAGGGTTAGCTAACTATGGCTACACCTTC
CASSLAGLANYGYTF
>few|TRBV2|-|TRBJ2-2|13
TGTGCCAGCACCCCCAGTCAGGTCGGGGAGCTGTTTTTT
CASTPSQVGELFF
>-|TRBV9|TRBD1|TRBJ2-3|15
TGTGCCAGCAGCGTTGAGGGACAGGGGACAGATACGCAGTATTTT
CASSVEGQGTDTQYF
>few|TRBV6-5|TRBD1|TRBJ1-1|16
TGTGCCAGCAGTTACGGGACAGGGGGCGCAGGGACTGAAGCTTTCTTT
CASSYGTGGAGTEAFF
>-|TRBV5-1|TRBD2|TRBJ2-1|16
TGCGCCAGCAGCTTGTCCCCGGCGGGAGGGCCGGAGGAGCAGTTCTTC
CASSLSPAGGPEEQFF
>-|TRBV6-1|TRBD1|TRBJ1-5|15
TGTGCCAGCAGCGACAGGGACCGCGGCAATCAGCCCCAGCATTTT
CASSDRDRGNQPQHF
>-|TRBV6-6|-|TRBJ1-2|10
TGTGCCAGCTTCGACACTGGCTACACCTTC
CASFDTGYTF